This T cell receptor (beta chain) was sequenced for a study of STAT5B mutations in CD4+ large granular lymphocyte leukemia. General study findings and limits: Approximately 25% of private leukemic clonotypes occurred rarely in other patients' non-leukemic repertoires.

The germline gives CDR1 SGHVS, CDR2 FQNEAQ. V lost 1 base, J lost 4 bases, and 13 bases lay in between. This CDR3 is 15 amino acids long. Of note for this clone: Antigen specificity is unknown.

As originally analysed: A productive frequency of 2.59 x 10-5 was the lowest detectable. Assay used: immunoSEQ multiplex PCR; TCRdb lists only in-frame clones, some missing. V and J calls plus clone size are reproduced from that table; the DNA served to infer D and trimming. The repertoire holds roughly 32,000 clones, with 76% as singletons. The chain couples TRBV7-8 to TRBJ2-5; D unclear. Source material: CD4+ T cells from blood buffy coats. The sequence came from a human donor in good health. For the CDR3, the DNA is TGTGCCAGCAGCTTAGTCCTAGTAAAGGGAGAGACCCAGTACTTC. The encoded protein is CASSLVLVKGETQYF.